These 8 T cell receptor beta chains were sequenced from one sample in a study of neurological immune-mediated disorders. Time point in this sample: longitudinal time-point 2. TCRdb reanalysed the 5' RACE reads using MiXCR and keeps one entry per CDR3 protein. Counted here are some 87,000 distinct CDR3 sequences, about 5.6% occurring once; the ten biggest clones make up over 6.5%. The sample was PBMCs. These receptors were collected from a woman in her sixties with multiple sclerosis.

This clonotype appeared many times. The chain uses TRBV5-1 and TRBJ1-5; D remains ambiguous. The CDR3 is made up of 14 amino acids. The germline gives CDR1 SGHRS, CDR2 YFSETQ. The V end lost 0 bases, the J end lost 4 bases, and 8 bases lay between the germline ends. The CDR3, as DNA: TGCGCCAGCAGCTTGGAGGGTAGGAATCAGCCCCAGCATTTT. It is translated as CASSLEGRNQPQHF.

This clonotype was seen at least ten times. The chain uses TRBV5-5 and TRBJ2-1; TRBD2 matches 9 bases. CDR3 size: 14 residues. Germline lookup yields CDR1 SGHKS and CDR2 YYEKEE (reference sequence). V shed 7 bases and J 3 bases; nucleotides not matched to a gene: 5. The chain's CDR3 is CASRPSGDYNEQFF. In DNA, the CDR3 is TGTGCCAGCCGCCCTAGCGGGGACTACAATGAGCAGTTCTTC.

This clonotype occurred many times. The chain employs TRBV20-1 and TRBJ2-3; 7 bases match TRBD1. The CDR3 length is 15 residues. The V gene's germline CDR1 is DFQATT and CDR2 SNEGSKA (reference sequence). J lost 2 bases, V lost 5 bases, and 10 bases had no gene match. In nucleotides, the CDR3 is TGCAGTGCTTCGGACAGGACAACCCCCACAGATACGCAGTATTTT. Protein sequence: CSASDRTTPTDTQYF.

At least ten counts were recorded for this clonotype. The V call is TRBV7-7, the J call TRBJ2-2; no firm D call. CDR1 and CDR2 from the germline V gene are SSHAT and FNYEAQ (reference sequence). Trimming removed 1 base from V and 7 bases from J, with 7 bases in between. CDR3 size: 13 residues. CDR3 nucleotide sequence: TGTGCCAGCAGCTTAGTGATGGGCGGGGAGCTGTTTTTT. Residues: CASSLVMGGELFF.

This clonotype was detected many times. The chain combines TRBV2 with TRBJ1-1; D ambiguous. This CDR3 has 12 amino acids. V lost 4 bases, J lost 4 bases, and 7 bases lay in between. Germline assignment: CDR1 SNHLY and CDR2 FYNNEI. CDR3 coding DNA: TGTGCCAGCAGTGCATGGGTCACTGAAGCTTTCTTT. This encodes CASSAWVTEAFF.

This clonotype was detected many times. The J gene is TRBJ2-1, the V gene TRBV5-5; 7 nucleotides line up with TRBD1. Germline CDR1 and CDR2: SGHKS and YYEKEE (reference sequence). V was clipped by 5 bases and J by 7 bases; unmatched bases: 3. The CDR3 is 12 amino acids. CDR3 bases: TGTGCCAGCAGACCACAGGGGAATGAGCAGTTCTTC. This gives the protein CASRPQGNEQFF.

This clonotype appeared many times. This rearrangement joins TRBV5-1 to TRBJ2-2, with TRBD1 identical over 7 bases. With V trimmed by 3 bases and J by 4 bases, 3 bases remained unmatched. The CDR3 consists of 14 residues. Germline CDR1 reads SGHRS; CDR2 reads YFSETQ. The CDR3 spells CASSWGQPTGELFF. CDR3 coding DNA: TGCGCCAGCAGCTGGGGACAGCCCACCGGGGAGCTGTTTTTT.

This clonotype came up many times. The chain carries TRBV27 and TRBJ2-3; D ambiguous. This CDR3 has 12 amino acids. Germline values: CDR1 MNHEY, CDR2 SMNVEV (reference sequence). Trimming took 3 bases from V and 2 from J, leaving 3 bases between them. The CDR3 here is CASSFNTDTQYF. DNA of the CDR3: TGTGCCAGCAGTTTCAACACAGATACGCAGTATTTT.